This T cell receptor beta chain was captured in a study of blood T cell repertoires in COVID-19. For the study at large: Specimens from acute and convalescent COVID-19 originated in the United States, Italy and Spain. PBMCs, B-cell-depleted T cells, or T cells provided the cDNA or gDNA that made up the material.

Source study methods: Reference gene primer amplification gave nucleated cell count estimates. Sequencing used immunoSEQ multiplex PCR; TCRdb keeps in-frame clones, though not all of them. D and trimming were read from the DNA, whereas the V and J calls and clone size are those reported in that table. The data show 110,000 to 150,000 clones, with more than 65% seen just once and around 13% held by the top ten. CDR1 is SGHTA and CDR2 is FQGNSA in the germline V gene. The CDR3 has 15 amino acids. V was pared by 0 bases and J by 9 bases, with 15 bases between. The sequenced sample was peripheral blood. This sequence joins TRBV7-2 and TRBJ2-1; tentative D call: TRBD2 (6 bases). The clonotype was recovered from a man older than 75 with acute or convalescent COVID-19. This CDR3 reads CASSLAAVAGFEQFF. For the CDR3, the DNA is TGTGCCAGCAGCTTAGCGGCCGTCGCGGGATTTGAGCAGTTCTTC. The entire variable domain, with the rest obtained from reference TRBV7-2 and TRBJ2-1, is as follows: GAGVSQSPSNKVTEKGKDVELRCDPISGHTALYWYRQSLGQGLEFLIYFQGNSAPDKSGLPSDRFSAERTGGSVSTLTIQRTQQEDSAVYLCASSLAAVAGFEQFFGPGTRLTVL.